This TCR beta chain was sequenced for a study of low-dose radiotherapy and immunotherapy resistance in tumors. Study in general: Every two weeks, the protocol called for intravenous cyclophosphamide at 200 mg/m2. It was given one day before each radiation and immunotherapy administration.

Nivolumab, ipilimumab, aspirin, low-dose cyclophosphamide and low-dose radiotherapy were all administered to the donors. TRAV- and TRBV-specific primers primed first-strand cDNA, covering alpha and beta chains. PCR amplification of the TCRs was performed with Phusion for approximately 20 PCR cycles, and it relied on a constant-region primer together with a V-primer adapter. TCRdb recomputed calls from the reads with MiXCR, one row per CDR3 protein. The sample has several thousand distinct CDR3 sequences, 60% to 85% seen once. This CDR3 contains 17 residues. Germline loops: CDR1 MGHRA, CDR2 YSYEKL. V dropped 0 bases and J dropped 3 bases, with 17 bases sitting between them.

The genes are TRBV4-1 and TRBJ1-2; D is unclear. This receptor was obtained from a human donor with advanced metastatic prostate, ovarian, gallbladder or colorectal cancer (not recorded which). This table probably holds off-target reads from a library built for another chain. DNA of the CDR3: TGCGCCAGCAGCCAAGATCCCACCCGGGGTGGTTACTATGGCTACACCTTC. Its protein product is CASSQDPTRGGYYGYTF.